The 12 T cell receptor beta chains below come from one sample, sequenced in a study of blood T cell repertoires in COVID-19. Libraries were prepared by immunoSEQ multiplex PCR; TCRdb keeps only in-frame clonotypes and omits some of them. Found here are 200,000 to 250,000 clones, about nine tenths of them singletons; the top ten hold 0.8% to 0.95%. The sample consisted of peripheral blood. The receptors stem from a man aged 25 to 45 with COVID-19, enrolled during active disease.

The chain carries TRBV18 and TRBJ1-1; 7 positions match TRBD1. Germline-derived CDR1 and CDR2 are KGHSH and LQKENI. This CDR3 region has 16 residues. With 3 bases clipped from V and 0 bases from J, the junction kept 7 bases outside the gene matches. CDR3 region: CASSPRDRRLNTEAFF. The CDR3 nucleotides are TGTGCCAGCTCACCCCGGGACAGAAGGCTGAACACTGAAGCTTTCTTT. Drawing the rest from reference TRBV18 and TRBJ1-1, the complete variable domain is NAGVMQNPRHLVRRRGQEARLRCSPMKGHSHVYWYRQLPEEGLKFMVYLQKENIIDESGMPKERFSAEFPKEGPSILRIQQVVRGDSAAYFCASSPRDRRLNTEAFFGQGTRLTVV.

The CDR3, as DNA: TGTGCCTGGAATCCTGCGGGGGGCCCAAATGAAAAACTGTTTTTT. It yields the protein CAWNPAGGPNEKLFF. The V call is TRBV30, the J call TRBJ1-4; possible D gene TRBD1, 6 bases. Trimming pared 4 bases from V and 5 bases from J, leaving 17 bases between. Germline V gene lookup returns CDR1 GTSNPN and CDR2 SVGIG (reference sequence). The CDR3 consists of 15 residues.

The chain recombines TRBV27 with TRBJ1-1, with TRBD1 matching over 7 bases. V was pared by 5 bases and J by 2 bases, with 8 bases of the junction left unmatched. Germline assignment: CDR1 MNHEY and CDR2 SMNVEV (reference sequence). This CDR3 spans 15 amino acids. The CDR3 region has the DNA TGTGCCAGCAGTGCGGCGACAGGGTTTAACACTGAAGCTTTCTTT. Translation gives CASSAATGFNTEAFF.

The chain couples TRBV20-1 to TRBJ1-1, with 7 bases aligning to TRBD1. CDR3 length equals 11 residues. Germline CDR1 and CDR2: DFQATT and SNEGSKA (reference sequence). CDR3 coding DNA: TGCCTTGACAGGGATCCCACTGAAGCTTTCTTT. Residues: CLDRDPTEAFF.

The chain has TRBV15 and TRBJ2-3, with D maybe TRBD1 (6 bases). V dropped 0 bases and J dropped 3 bases, with 16 bases sitting between them. The CDR3 is 17 amino acids. Germline CDR1 reads LNHNV; CDR2 reads YYDKDF (reference sequence). The CDR3 bases are TGTGCCACCAGCAGAGATGTTCGTAGGGGGTTGACAGATACGCAGTATTTT. Its protein product is CATSRDVRRGLTDTQYF.

The chain couples TRBV5-5 to TRBJ2-3, with D possibly being TRBD1 (5 bases). Germline V gene sequence: CDR1 SGHKS, CDR2 YYEKEE (reference sequence). V lost 4 bases, J lost 4 bases, and 19 bases lay in between. CDR3 length: 16 amino acids. The CDR3 DNA reads TGTGCCAGCAGCCCACCCCCAGGGATCGAGGCAGATACGCAGTATTTT. Amino acids: CASSPPPGIEADTQYF.

The V gene is TRBV27, the J gene TRBJ2-6; D remains unclear. There are 15 residues in the CDR3. In germline, CDR1 is MNHEY, CDR2 SMNVEV (reference sequence). Deletions cut 5 bases from V and 0 bases from J, with 8 bases between. CDR3 DNA: TGTGCCAGCAGTGGAGCCTTCTCTGGGGCCAACGTCCTGACTTTC. It codes for CASSGAFSGANVLTF.

V and J are TRBV5-5 and TRBJ1-1; 9 positions match TRBD1. The CDR3 extends over 15 amino acids. J was trimmed by 4 bases and V by 3 bases; bases with no gene match: 7. From germline, CDR1 is SGHKS and CDR2 YYEKEE (reference sequence). CDR3: CASSSKTGGSTEAFF. The CDR3 DNA follows: TGTGCCAGCAGCTCGAAAACAGGGGGCAGCACTGAAGCTTTCTTT.

The genes are TRBV18 and TRBJ2-7; 10 bases match TRBD2. The CDR3 covers 15 residues. CDR1 is KGHSH, CDR2 LQKENI, per germline. V lost 4 bases, J lost 3 bases, and 6 bases stayed unmatched. CDR3 in DNA: TGTGCCAGCTCACAATCTAGCGGGGGCCTCTACGAGCAGTACTTC. Amino acids: CASSQSSGGLYEQYF.

This clone was detected once. The rearrangement uses TRBV7-3 and TRBJ2-5; D perhaps matches TRBD2 (6 bases). The V end was cut by 11 bases, the J end by 5 bases, with 27 bases between. The length of the CDR3 is 16 residues. The germline CDR1 and CDR2 sequences are SGHTA and FQGTGA. DNA of the CDR3: TGTGCCGACCCGCCCGGACTAATTATTCTGGGGGAGACCCAGTACTTC. Protein sequence: CADPPGLIILGETQYF. The variable domain in full, with the rest retrieved from reference TRBV7-3 and TRBJ2-5, is GAGVSQTPSNKVTEKGKYVELRCDPISGHTALYWYRQSLGQGPEFLIYFQGTGAADDSGLPNDRFFAVRPEGSVSTLKIQRTERGDSAVYLCADPPGLIILGETQYFGPGTRLLVL.

A few counts support this clone. This sequence joins TRBV5-1 and TRBJ1-2, with TRBD1 matching 12 bases. Looked up from germline, CDR1 is SGHRS and CDR2 is YFSETQ. The CDR3 contains 19 residues. V was clipped by 2 bases and J by 3 bases; unmatched bases: 14. Written as DNA, the CDR3 is TGCGCCAGCAGCTTCCAAAGTTCCGGGACAGGGGGCGCAGACTATGGCTACACCTTC. This sequence encodes CASSFQSSGTGGADYGYTF.

V and J are TRBV5-1 and TRBJ1-4; D is possibly TRBD1 (5 bases). This CDR3 is 16 amino acids long. Germline assignment: CDR1 SGHRS and CDR2 YFSETQ. V gave up 0 bases and J gave up 4 bases, with 13 bases separating them. The CDR3 spells CASSLGPTGDNEKLFF. The DNA for the CDR3 is TGCGCCAGCAGCTTGGGCCCTACAGGTGATAATGAAAAACTGTTTTTT.